This is a list of T cell receptor beta chains from one sample in a study of read filtering for tumor transcriptome and immune sequencing. TCRdb redid the calling of the reads with MiXCR, one entry per CDR3 protein. The table lists some 120,000 distinct CDR3 sequences, about an eighth of them singletons. Sequencing was performed on a population of CD138-negative cells sorted from bone marrow. These receptors were collected from a donor over 35 with multiple myeloma. Both conserved end residues are part of each CDR3. D genes are given only for firm matches. Clone sizes are given selectively: once, few, many, or a class where the clone is expanded.

clone size,D gene,J gene,V gene,CDR3 DNA,CDR3 protein
NA,NA,TRBJ1-1,TRBV18,TGTGCCAGCTCACCACTAATGAACACTGAAGCTTTCTTT,CASSPLMNTEAFF
NA,NA,TRBJ1-5,TRBV6-1,TGTGCCAGCAGTGCGGCTATGTCCCTTTCGCAGCCCCAGCATTTT,CASSAAMSLSQPQHF
many,NA,TRBJ2-1,TRBV30,TGTGCCTGGAGTAGGGGGGAGCCCGTCAATGAGCAGTTCTTC,CAWSRGEPVNEQFF
few,NA,TRBJ2-7,TRBV7-9,TGTGCCAGCAGCCCCCTCACTTCTAAGTGGCGGGAAGGCTCCTACGAGCGGTACTTC,CASSPLTSKWREGSYERYF
many,NA,TRBJ2-3,TRBV7-2,TGTGCCAGCAGCACCAGACAGACAGATACGCAGTATTTT,CASSTRQTDTQYF
many,NA,TRBJ2-3,TRBV29-1,TGCAGCGTTGAAGGGGGGGTAAGGACAGATACGCAGTATTTT,CSVEGGVRTDTQYF
many,TRBD1,TRBJ2-7,TRBV10-1,TGCGCCAGCAGTTCGGGACAGATCTACGAGCAGTACTTC,CASSSGQIYEQYF
many,TRBD1,TRBJ2-1,TRBV5-5,TGTGCCAGCAGCTTGGGACAGGGGGCGCTTGAGCAGTTCTTC,CASSLGQGALEQFF
NA,NA,TRBJ1-1,TRBV12-3/TRBV12-4,TGTGCCAGCAGCGGACAGAGAACCTCTGAAGCTTTCTTT,CASSGQRTSEAFF
many,TRBD2,TRBJ2-1,TRBV4-1,TGCGCCAGCAGCCAAGAGCGGACTAGCGGATACAATGAGCAGTTCTTC,CASSQERTSGYNEQFF
many,TRBD1,TRBJ2-7,TRBV30,TGTGCCTGGAGTGGGGACAGCAAGTCCTACGAGCAGTACTTC,CAWSGDSKSYEQYF
NA,TRBD2,TRBJ2-1,TRBV12-3/TRBV12-4,TGTGCCAGCAGTCTGACTAGCGGGGGGGCATATGAGCAGTTCTTC,CASSLTSGGAYEQFF
many,NA,TRBJ2-3,TRBV3-1,TGTGCCAGCAGCCAACTTGCTAGCGGCACAGATACGCAGTATTTT,CASSQLASGTDTQYF
many,TRBD2,TRBJ2-2,TRBV29-1,TGCAGCGTCAGTGGGGGGGGTTTCACCGGGGAGCTGTTTTTT,CSVSGGGFTGELFF
many,TRBD2,TRBJ2-3,TRBV5-1,TGCGCCAGCAGCTTAGGACTAGCGGGAGAGACCCCGCAGTATTTT,CASSLGLAGETPQYF
many,TRBD2,TRBJ2-3,TRBV20-1,TGCAGTGCAGTAGCGGGGACTTCCACAGATACGCAGTATTTT,CSAVAGTSTDTQYF
many,TRBD1,TRBJ2-2,TRBV28,TGTGCCAGCAGCGGTAGGACAGGGATTGCCGGGGAGCTGTTTTTT,CASSGRTGIAGELFF
many,NA,TRBJ2-1,TRBV11-2,TGTGCCAGCAGCTCCCGCGCAGGATGGGACAATGAGCAGTTCTTC,CASSSRAGWDNEQFF
many,NA,TRBJ2-7,TRBV25-1,TGTGCCAGCAGTGGTGTGGATAGCTCCTACGAGCAGTACTTC,CASSGVDSSYEQYF
many,TRBD1,TRBJ2-7,TRBV20-1,TGCAGTGCCAATCCGGGACAGGGTAGCATGCAAAAATACTACGAGCAGTACTTC,CSANPGQGSMQKYYEQYF
NA,NA,TRBJ1-5,TRBV19,TGTGCCAGTAGTAATACAGGAGCCAATCAGCCCCAGCATTTT,CASSNTGANQPQHF
many,NA,TRBJ1-2,TRBV6-5,TGTGCCAGCAGTCCCCGACTCCTCCCAGCTAACTATGGCTACACCTTC,CASSPRLLPANYGYTF
NA,TRBD2,TRBJ2-5,TRBV5-1,TGCGCCAGCAGCTTGCTGGGTAGCGGGGAAGAGACCCAGTACTTC,CASSLLGSGEETQYF